This T cell receptor beta chain comes out of a study of T cells in Graves' hyperthyroidism and ophthalmopathy. Study-wide context: Sampling of peripheral blood happened at initial diagnosis, prior to any treatment.

This clonotype was counted many times. What it recognizes is unknown. It was uncontrolled infection, other autoimmune disease, pregnancy or lactation that excluded patients. Study-wide results and caveats: Within blood appeared most thyroid clonotypes that had expanded above 0.001.

RNA transcripts served as the template for amplifying TCR beta CDR3 regions. The TCR CDR3 was amplified in a first-round RT-PCR using the HTBI primer set. TCRdb reprocessed the multiplex PCR reads with MiXCR, giving one entry per CDR3 protein. The sample includes some 370,000 distinct CDR3 sequences, about a sixth seen only once; the top ten take around 35%. This CDR3 is 12 amino acids long. Trimming cost V 8 bases and J 7 bases, with 14 bases left between them. Per the germline V gene, CDR1 is SNHLY and CDR2 is FYNNEI. The sample comprised blood. The source is a woman in her twenties or thirties with Graves' hyperthyroidism that later progressed to Graves' ophthalmopathy. The genes are TRBV2 and TRBJ1-1; D unresolved. The CDR3 DNA sequence: TGTGCCAGCGGTGTTGGGTGGATTGAAGCTTTCTTT. This encodes CASGVGWIEAFF.